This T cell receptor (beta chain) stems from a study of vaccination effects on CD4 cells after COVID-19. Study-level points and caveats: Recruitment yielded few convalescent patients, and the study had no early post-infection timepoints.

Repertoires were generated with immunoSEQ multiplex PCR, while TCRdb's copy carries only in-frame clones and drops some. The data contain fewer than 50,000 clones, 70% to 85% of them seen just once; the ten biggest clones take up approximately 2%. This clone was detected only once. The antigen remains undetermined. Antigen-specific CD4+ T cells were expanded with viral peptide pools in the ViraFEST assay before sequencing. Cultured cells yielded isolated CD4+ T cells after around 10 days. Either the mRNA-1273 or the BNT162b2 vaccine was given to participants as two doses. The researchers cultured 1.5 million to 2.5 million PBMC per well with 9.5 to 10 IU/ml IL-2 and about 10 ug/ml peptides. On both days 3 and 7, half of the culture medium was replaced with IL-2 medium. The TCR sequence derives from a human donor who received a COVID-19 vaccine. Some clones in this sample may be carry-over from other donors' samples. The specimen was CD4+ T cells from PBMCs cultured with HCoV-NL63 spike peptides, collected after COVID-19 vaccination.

CDR3 DNA sequence: TGTGCCAGCTCACCCGGGACAGGGAGTGATGGCTACACCTTC. Translation gives CASSPGTGSDGYTF. The genes are TRBV18 and TRBJ1-2; 9 nucleotides align to TRBD1. The ends lost 3 bases at V and 6 bases at J; junction bases unmatched: 5. The CDR3 loop spans 14 amino acids. Germline loops: CDR1 KGHSH, CDR2 LQKENI.